One sample yielded the 26 T cell receptor beta chains listed below, sequenced in a study of blood T cell repertoires in COVID-19. TCRdb's table, derived via immunoSEQ multiplex PCR, lists solely in-frame clones and lacks some. The repertoire holds about 670,000 clones, with 75% to 90% as singletons. The sample consisted of peripheral blood. These receptors all stem from a woman younger than 35 with acute or convalescent COVID-19.

J is TRBJ2-3 and V is TRBV11-2; 13 bases align to TRBD2. There are 18 residues in the CDR3. Germline CDR1 is SGHAT and CDR2 is FQNNGV. Germline trimming cut 5 bases from V and 0 bases from J; bases unmatched to any gene: 8. For the CDR3, the DNA is TGTGCCAGCAGCAGATCTGGGACTAGCGGGGCCAGCACAGATACGCAGTATTTT. Protein: CASSRSGTSGASTDTQYF.

This clone was recorded only once. The chain has TRBV5-1 and TRBJ1-3, with 7 bases that match TRBD1. The CDR3 has 15 amino acids. Germline V gene data show CDR1 as SGHRS and CDR2 as YFSETQ. The V segment lost 3 bases and the J segment 4 bases; nucleotides outside the gene matches: 7. The CDR3 sequence: CASSSGRGQGNTIYF. CDR3 bases: TGCGCCAGCAGCTCGGGAAGGGGGCAGGGAAACACCATATATTTT.

The CDR3 sequence: CASTPPRGPDTQYF. The CDR3 DNA sequence: TGTGCCAGCACCCCCCCCAGGGGCCCAGATACGCAGTATTTT. This rearrangement joins TRBV7-9 to TRBJ2-3; TRBD1 might be the D (6 bases). CDR3 size: 14 residues. Trimming removed 7 bases at V and 4 bases at J, with 15 bases between. Germline V gene data show CDR1 as SEHNR and CDR2 as FQNEAQ (reference sequence).

The chain joins TRBV7-9 to TRBJ2-3, with 12 positions matching TRBD2. CDR1 and CDR2 from the germline V gene are SEHNR and FQNEAQ (reference sequence). The J segment lost 7 bases and the V segment lost 4 bases, leaving 12 bases of the junction unmatched. This CDR3 comprises 17 residues. The DNA for the CDR3 is TGTGCCAGCAGCTCCCGACGGACTAGCGGGACCCCTTATACGCAGTATTTT. Translated: CASSSRRTSGTPYTQYF.

This clone has only one observation. This chain uses TRBV6-5 with TRBJ1-2; possible D gene TRBD1, 5 bases. V was shortened by 11 bases and J by 2 bases, with 9 bases between the two germline ends. CDR3 length: 11 residues. Germline CDR1 MNHEY, CDR2 SVGAGI. CDR3 residues: CALQVNYGYTF. CDR3 bases: TGTGCCTTACAGGTGAACTATGGCTACACCTTC.

For this clone: A much larger clone is a single base away; this may be a read error. The sample holds other DNA sequences that translate to the same CDR3. This sequence joins TRBV6-4 and TRBJ2-3, with TRBD2 matching 11 bases. The CDR3 is 16 residues long. Germline V gene sequence: CDR1 MRHNA, CDR2 SNTAGT. V shed 0 bases, J shed 4 bases, and the junction held 3 bases outside the gene matches. The CDR3 region is CASSDSSSGGADTQYF. CDR3 DNA: TGTGCCAGCAGTGACTCGAGTAGCGGGGGGGCAGATACGCAGTATTTT.

The genes are TRBV25-1 and TRBJ1-2, with 7 positions matching TRBD1. The V gene end was trimmed by 8 bases and the J gene end by 7 bases; junction bases not matched to a gene: 13. CDR1 is MGHDK, CDR2 SYGVNS, per germline. The CDR3 sequence is 14 residues long. Written as DNA, the CDR3 is TGTGCCAGCCGACACGCGACAGGGTCTGGTGGCTACACCTTC. Residues: CASRHATGSGGYTF.

This sequence joins TRBV11-2 and TRBJ1-2; D remains ambiguous. Germline CDR1 SGHAT, CDR2 FQNNGV. The CDR3 sequence is 14 residues long. Between the trimmed V and J ends, which lost 4 bases and 4 bases, there was a span of 13 bases. CDR3 nucleotides: TGTGCCAGCAGCTCGAACGACCGACTCTATGGCTACACCTTC. Residues: CASSSNDRLYGYTF.

The CDR3 bases are TGCGCCAGCAGCCCCCGGACTAGGGGATCCGATACGCAGTATTTT. This translates into CASSPRTRGSDTQYF. The rearrangement joins TRBV5-1 to TRBJ2-3; the match to TRBD2 covers 7 bases. The CDR3 is made up of 15 amino acids. The V segment lost 4 bases and the J segment 6 bases; nucleotides outside the gene matches: 11. Germline V gene lookup returns CDR1 SGHRS and CDR2 YFSETQ. The full variable domain, rest sourced from reference TRBV5-1 and TRBJ2-3, is KAGVTQTPRYLIKTRGQQVTLSCSPISGHRSVSWYQQTPGQGLQFLFEYFSETQRNKGNFPGRFSGRQFSNSRSEMNVSTLELGDSALYLCASSPRTRGSDTQYFGPGTRLTVL.

CDR3 sequence reads: CASSQDLGGYTF. Written as DNA, the CDR3 is TGTGCCAGCAGCCAAGATTTGGGCGGCTACACCTTC. The V call is TRBV3-1 (or the pseudogene TRBV3-2), the J call TRBJ1-2, with D unresolved. Germline CDR1 reads LGHDT; CDR2 reads YNNKEL (reference sequence). V lost 0 bases to trimming and J lost 8 bases, with 7 bases between them. The CDR3 extends over 12 amino acids.

The chain recombines TRBV6-2 or TRBV6-3 with TRBJ2-1; 9 nucleotides align to TRBD2. This CDR3 has 20 residues. J lost 3 bases, V lost 0 bases, and 15 bases had no gene match. In germline, CDR1 is MNHEY, CDR2 SVGEGT. The CDR3 loop is CASSYSTVMFSGGHYNEQFF. For the CDR3, the DNA is TGTGCCAGCAGTTACTCGACCGTAATGTTTAGCGGGGGCCACTACAATGAGCAGTTCTTC.

The chain links TRBV30 to TRBJ1-3, with TRBD1 matching 8 bases. J was trimmed by 2 bases and V by 3 bases; bases with no gene match: 6. The CDR3 has 15 amino acids. The germline gives CDR1 GTSNPN, CDR2 SVGIG (reference sequence). CDR3 residues: CAWRDIQGAGNTIYF. CDR3 bases: TGTGCCTGGAGAGACATACAGGGGGCTGGAAACACCATATATTTT.

This chain uses TRBV10-3 with TRBJ1-6; D remains ambiguous. The CDR3 loop spans 13 amino acids. With 4 bases removed from V and 10 bases from J, the gap between germline ends came to 11 bases. Germline assignment: CDR1 ENHRY and CDR2 SYGVKD. CDR3 region: CAISGPGDSPLHF. CDR3 bases: TGTGCCATCAGTGGTCCCGGAGACTCACCCCTCCACTTT.

The V call is TRBV9, the J call TRBJ1-4, with D hard to call. The CDR3 loop spans 13 amino acids. Germline CDR1 is SGDLS and CDR2 is YYNGEE. Trimming cost V 0 bases and J 13 bases, with 13 bases left between them. CDR3 coding DNA: TGTGCCAGCAGCGTAGGCGCCGGCGGTGGACTGTTTTTT. This translates into CASSVGAGGGLFF.

The rearrangement uses TRBV7-9 and TRBJ1-5; D perhaps matches TRBD1 (6 bases). The germline V and J ends were trimmed by 2 bases and 8 bases, with 16 bases remaining between them. The CDR3 loop spans 15 amino acids. CDR1 and CDR2 (germline): SEHNR, FQNEAQ (reference sequence). The CDR3 reads CASSLTGTTLEPQHF. The CDR3 DNA sequence: TGTGCCAGCAGCTTAACAGGGACCACTCTAGAGCCCCAGCATTTT.

The J gene is TRBJ1-2, the V gene TRBV11-2; D perhaps matches TRBD1 (5 bases). Germline V gene sequence: CDR1 SGHAT, CDR2 FQNNGV. The CDR3 contains 13 residues. Trimming removed 3 bases at V and 8 bases at J, with 13 bases between. The CDR3 protein is CASSFTGGGGYTF. CDR3 nucleotides: TGTGCCAGCAGCTTCACAGGCGGTGGGGGCTACACCTTC.

The chain is built from TRBV5-4 and TRBJ2-1; TRBD2 is a possible D gene (5 bases). This CDR3 contains 16 residues. CDR1 is SGHNT and CDR2 is YYREEE in the germline V gene (reference sequence). V shed 3 bases and J shed 8 bases, with 21 bases lying between them. The CDR3 region has the DNA TGTGCCAGCAGCTCCCTCGTAGGAGGTACAATTTATGAGCAGTTCTTC. It specifies CASSSLVGGTIYEQFF.

The V gene is TRBV28, the J gene TRBJ1-2; the match to TRBD1 covers 7 bases. After removal of 6 bases from V and 8 bases from J, the junction contained 9 bases not matched to a gene. The CDR3 length is 13 residues. Germline-derived CDR1 and CDR2 are MDHEN and SYDVKM. The CDR3 is CASRRTGVEGYTF. DNA for the CDR3: TGTGCCAGCAGGCGTACAGGGGTTGAGGGCTACACCTTC.

V gene TRBV6-5 combines with J gene TRBJ1-1, with 8 positions matching TRBD1. The CDR3 consists of 14 residues. Trimming removed 8 bases from V and 8 bases from J; junction bases left unmatched: 13. The germline V gene encodes CDR1 MNHEY and CDR2 SVGAGI. In DNA form, the CDR3 reads TGTGCCAGCTGGGGTGGGACAGGCCGGTTGGAAGCTTTCTTT. Translation gives CASWGGTGRLEAFF.

A remark on this clone: The identical CDR3 is also encoded by other nucleotide sequences in the sample. The chain links TRBV6-5 to TRBJ1-2; D may be TRBD1 (5 bases). Trimming removed 9 bases from V and 5 bases from J, with 10 bases in between. Germline V gene data show CDR1 as MNHEY and CDR2 as SVGAGI. The CDR3 contains 11 residues. CDR3 residues: CASHRGYGYTF. CDR3 bases: TGTGCCAGTCATCGGGGGTATGGCTACACCTTC.

The genes are TRBV2 and TRBJ1-2, with D unclear. V lost 9 bases, J lost 8 bases, and 13 bases lay in between. CDR3 length equals 11 residues. The germline CDR1 and CDR2 sequences are SNHLY and FYNNEI. The CDR3, as DNA: TGTGCCAGAGAGGAGGTTCAGGGCTACACCTTC. It specifies CAREEVQGYTF.

This chain links TRBV7-2 with TRBJ1-2; D is unresolved. Trimming took 5 bases from V and 2 from J, leaving 9 bases between them. Looked up from germline, CDR1 is SGHTA and CDR2 is FQGNSA. The CDR3 runs to 13 residues. CDR3 protein: CASSHGRNYGYTF. In DNA, the CDR3 is TGTGCCAGCAGCCATGGTCGGAACTATGGCTACACCTTC.

The chain has TRBV11-2 and TRBJ1-1; D is unresolved. V gave up 8 bases and J gave up 4 bases, with 17 bases separating them. Looked up from germline, CDR1 is SGHAT and CDR2 is FQNNGV. The CDR3 is made up of 14 amino acids. The CDR3 DNA reads as TGTGCCAGCGGGCCCGCTGGGAGGGTCACTGAAGCTTTCTTT. This gives the protein CASGPAGRVTEAFF.

The V gene is TRBV5-1, the J gene TRBJ1-4; TRBD1 matches 9 bases. The CDR3 consists of 15 residues. Per germline, CDR1 SGHRS and CDR2 YFSETQ. V was pared by 4 bases and J by 5 bases, with 6 bases of the junction left unmatched. DNA of the CDR3: TGCGCCAGCAGCCCCTGGACAGGGGCAAATGAAAAACTGTTTTTT. The encoded protein is CASSPWTGANEKLFF.

This chain links TRBV6-5 with TRBJ1-1; D perhaps matches TRBD1 (5 bases). V dropped 6 bases and J dropped 7 bases, with 9 bases sitting between them. Germline CDR1 is MNHEY and CDR2 is SVGAGI. There are 11 residues in the CDR3. The CDR3 DNA reads TGTGCCAGCAGGGGGGGGGTTGAAGCTTTCTTT. It specifies CASRGGVEAFF.

The J gene is TRBJ1-2, the V gene TRBV24-1; no firm D call. From germline, CDR1 is KGHDR and CDR2 SFDVKD. There are 18 residues in the CDR3. V was pared by 0 bases and J by 1 base, with 17 bases between. The CDR3 sequence is CATSDLISAGRVNYGYTF. As DNA, the CDR3 is TGTGCCACCAGTGATTTGATTTCGGCCGGGAGGGTTAACTATGGCTACACCTTC.